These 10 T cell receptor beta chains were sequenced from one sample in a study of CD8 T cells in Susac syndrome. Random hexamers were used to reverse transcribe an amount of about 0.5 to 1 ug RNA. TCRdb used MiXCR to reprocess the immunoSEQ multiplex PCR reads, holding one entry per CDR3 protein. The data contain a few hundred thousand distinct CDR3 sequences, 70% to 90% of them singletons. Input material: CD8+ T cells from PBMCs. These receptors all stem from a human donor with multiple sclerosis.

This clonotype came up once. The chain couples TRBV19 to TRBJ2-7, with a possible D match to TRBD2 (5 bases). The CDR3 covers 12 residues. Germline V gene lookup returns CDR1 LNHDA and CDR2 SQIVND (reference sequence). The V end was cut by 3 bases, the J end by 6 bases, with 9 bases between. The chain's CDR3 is CASSMAGVEQYF. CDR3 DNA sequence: TGTGCCAGTAGTATGGCCGGGGTCGAGCAGTACTTC.

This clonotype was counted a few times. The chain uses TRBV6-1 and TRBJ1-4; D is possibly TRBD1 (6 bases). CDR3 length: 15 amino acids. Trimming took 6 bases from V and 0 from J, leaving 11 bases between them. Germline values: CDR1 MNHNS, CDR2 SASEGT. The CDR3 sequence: CASSLQGTTNEKLFF. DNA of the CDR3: TGTGCCAGCAGCCTACAGGGTACAACTAATGAAAAACTGTTTTTT.

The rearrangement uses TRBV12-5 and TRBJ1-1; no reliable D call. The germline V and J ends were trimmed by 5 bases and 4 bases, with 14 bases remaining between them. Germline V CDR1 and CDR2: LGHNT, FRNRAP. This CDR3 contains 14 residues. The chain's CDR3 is CASGGPGVGTEAFF. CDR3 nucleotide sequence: TGTGCTAGTGGTGGTCCAGGTGTTGGCACTGAAGCTTTCTTT.

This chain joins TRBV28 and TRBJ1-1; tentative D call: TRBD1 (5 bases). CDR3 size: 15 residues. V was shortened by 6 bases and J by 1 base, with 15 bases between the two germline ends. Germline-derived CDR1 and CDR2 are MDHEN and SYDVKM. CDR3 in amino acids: CASREFNQGNTEAFF. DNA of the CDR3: TGTGCCAGCAGGGAGTTCAATCAGGGGAACACTGAAGCTTTCTTT.

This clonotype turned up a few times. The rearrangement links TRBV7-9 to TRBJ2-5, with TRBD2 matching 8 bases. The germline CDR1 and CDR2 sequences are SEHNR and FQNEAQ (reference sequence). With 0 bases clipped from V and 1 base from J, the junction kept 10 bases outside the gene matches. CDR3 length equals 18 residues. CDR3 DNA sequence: TGTGCCAGCAGCTTAGCGCAAGGAGTAGCGGGATTCCAAGAGACCCAGTACTTC. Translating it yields CASSLAQGVAGFQETQYF.

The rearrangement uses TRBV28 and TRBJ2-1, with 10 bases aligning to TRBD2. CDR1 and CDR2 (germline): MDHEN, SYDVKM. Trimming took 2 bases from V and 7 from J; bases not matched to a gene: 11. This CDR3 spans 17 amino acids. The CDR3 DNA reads TGTGCCAGCAGTTTAAGGGAGGGACTAGCGTCTTTTAATGAGCAGTTCTTC. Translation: CASSLREGLASFNEQFF.

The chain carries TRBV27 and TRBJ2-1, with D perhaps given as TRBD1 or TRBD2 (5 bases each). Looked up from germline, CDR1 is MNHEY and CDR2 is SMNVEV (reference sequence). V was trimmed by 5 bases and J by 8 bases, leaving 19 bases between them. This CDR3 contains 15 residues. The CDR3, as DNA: TGTGCCAGCAGTATAGGGACGCCCTGGGTTGATGAGCAGTTCTTC. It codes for CASSIGTPWVDEQFF.

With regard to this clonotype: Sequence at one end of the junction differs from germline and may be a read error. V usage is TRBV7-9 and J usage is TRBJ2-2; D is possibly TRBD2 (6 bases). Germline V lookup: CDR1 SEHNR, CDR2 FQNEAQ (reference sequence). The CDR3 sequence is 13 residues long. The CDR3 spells CASTPPGTGGLFF. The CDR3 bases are TGTGCCAGCACCCCCCCAGGCACCGGGGGGCTGTTTTTT.

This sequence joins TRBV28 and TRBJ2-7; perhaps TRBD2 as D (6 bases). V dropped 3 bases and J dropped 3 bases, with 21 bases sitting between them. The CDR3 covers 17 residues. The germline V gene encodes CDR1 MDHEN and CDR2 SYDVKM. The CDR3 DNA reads TGTGCCAGCAGTTTGTATTGGGGCCTAAGGGAGGACTACGAGCAGTACTTC. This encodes CASSLYWGLREDYEQYF.

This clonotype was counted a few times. The CDR3 DNA reads TGTGCCAGCAGCCTTACGATCGGTAGGGGCACTGAAGCTTTCTTT. It yields the protein CASSLTIGRGTEAFF. This sequence joins TRBV3-1 and TRBJ1-1; D perhaps matches TRBD1 (5 bases). CDR1 is LGHDT and CDR2 is YNNKEL in the germline V gene (reference sequence). The CDR3 extends over 15 amino acids. Trimming cost V 4 bases and J 4 bases, with 16 bases left between them.